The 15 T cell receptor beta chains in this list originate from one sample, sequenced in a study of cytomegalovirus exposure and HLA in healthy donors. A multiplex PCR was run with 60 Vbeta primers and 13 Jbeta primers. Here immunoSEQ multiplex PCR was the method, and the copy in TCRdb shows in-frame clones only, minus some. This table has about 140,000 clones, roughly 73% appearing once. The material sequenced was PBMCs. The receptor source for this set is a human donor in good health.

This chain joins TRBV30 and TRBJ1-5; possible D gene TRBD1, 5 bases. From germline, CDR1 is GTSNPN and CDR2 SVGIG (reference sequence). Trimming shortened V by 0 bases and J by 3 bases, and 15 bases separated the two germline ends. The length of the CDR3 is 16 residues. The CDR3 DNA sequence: TGTGCCTGGAGTGTACACGGGCAGGGCGTCAATCAGCCCCAGCATTTT. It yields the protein CAWSVHGQGVNQPQHF.

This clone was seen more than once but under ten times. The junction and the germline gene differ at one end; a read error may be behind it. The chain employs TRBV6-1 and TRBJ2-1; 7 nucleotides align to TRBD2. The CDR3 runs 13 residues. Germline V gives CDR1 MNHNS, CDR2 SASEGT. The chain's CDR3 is CASSASGERYGVF. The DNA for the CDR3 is TGTGCCAGCAGTGCTAGCGGCGAACGTTATGGGGTCTTC.

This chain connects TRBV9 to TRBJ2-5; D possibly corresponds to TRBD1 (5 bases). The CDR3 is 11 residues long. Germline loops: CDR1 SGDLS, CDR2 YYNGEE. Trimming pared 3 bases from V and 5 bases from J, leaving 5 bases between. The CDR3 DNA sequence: TGTGCCAGCAGCGCAGGGGAGACCCAGTACTTC. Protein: CASSAGETQYF.

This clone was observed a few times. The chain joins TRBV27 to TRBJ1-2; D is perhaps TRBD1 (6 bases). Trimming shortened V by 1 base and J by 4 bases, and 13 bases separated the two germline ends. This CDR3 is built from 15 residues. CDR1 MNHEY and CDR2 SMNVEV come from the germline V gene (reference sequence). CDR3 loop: CASSLYQGGFYGYTF. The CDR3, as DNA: TGTGCCAGCAGTTTATATCAAGGGGGATTCTATGGCTACACCTTC.

Here the CDR3 reads CASSERTGYTGELFF. DNA of the CDR3: TGCGCCAGCAGTGAACGGACAGGGTACACCGGGGAGCTGTTTTTT. The chain recombines TRBV10-1 with TRBJ2-2, with 8 nucleotides matching TRBD1. The CDR3 is made up of 15 amino acids. Germline CDR1 WNHNN, CDR2 SYGVQD (reference sequence). J gave up 3 bases and V 3 bases, and 3 bases lay outside the gene matches.

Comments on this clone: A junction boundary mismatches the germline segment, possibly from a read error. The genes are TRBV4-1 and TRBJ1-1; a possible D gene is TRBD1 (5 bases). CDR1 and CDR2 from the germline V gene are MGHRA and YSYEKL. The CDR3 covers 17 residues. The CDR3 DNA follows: TGCGCCGGCAGCCAAGTTCCGACAGCCTTCATGAACACTGAAGCTTTCTTT. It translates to CAGSQVPTAFMNTEAFF.

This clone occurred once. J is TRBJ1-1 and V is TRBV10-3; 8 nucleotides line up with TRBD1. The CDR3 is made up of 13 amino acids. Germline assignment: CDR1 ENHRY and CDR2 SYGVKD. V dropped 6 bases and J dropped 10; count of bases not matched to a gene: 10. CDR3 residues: CAIRDRESVGAFF. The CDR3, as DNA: TGTGCCATCAGGGACAGGGAATCGGTGGGAGCTTTCTTT.

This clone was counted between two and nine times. The CDR3 region has the DNA TGCGCCAGCAGCTGGAGCTATAAAGAGACCCAGTACTTC. It is translated as CASSWSYKETQYF. V usage is TRBV5-1 and J usage is TRBJ2-5; D is undetermined. The V and J ends lost 3 bases and 3 bases respectively, with 9 bases between them. Germline V lookup: CDR1 SGHRS, CDR2 YFSETQ. This CDR3 contains 13 residues.

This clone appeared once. As DNA, the CDR3 is TGTGCCAGCAGCCCTGGACTAGCGGGAGGGCCTAGCACCGGGGAGCTGTTTTTT. Translating gives CASSPGLAGGPSTGELFF. The chain carries TRBV7-8 and TRBJ2-2; 15 bases agree with TRBD2. This CDR3 region has 18 residues. Germline trimming cut 5 bases from V and 4 bases from J; bases unmatched to any gene: 8. In germline, CDR1 is SGHVS, CDR2 FQNEAQ.

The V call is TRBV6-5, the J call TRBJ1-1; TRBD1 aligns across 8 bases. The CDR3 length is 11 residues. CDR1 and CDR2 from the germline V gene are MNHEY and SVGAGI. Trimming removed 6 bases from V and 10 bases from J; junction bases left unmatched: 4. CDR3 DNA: TGTGCCAGCAGAAAACAGGGGGGAGCTTTCTTT. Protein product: CASRKQGGAFF.

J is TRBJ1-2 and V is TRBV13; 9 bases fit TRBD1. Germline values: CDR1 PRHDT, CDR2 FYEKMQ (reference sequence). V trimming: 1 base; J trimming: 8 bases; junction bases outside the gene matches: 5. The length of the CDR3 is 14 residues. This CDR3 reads CASSLDGTGNGYTF. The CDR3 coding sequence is TGTGCCAGCAGCTTAGATGGGACAGGGAACGGCTACACCTTC. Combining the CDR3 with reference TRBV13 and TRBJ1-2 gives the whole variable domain AAGVIQSPRHLIKEKRETATLKCYPIPRHDTVYWYQQGPGQDPQFLISFYEKMQSDKGSIPDRFSAQQFSDYHSELNMSSLELGDSALYFCASSLDGTGNGYTFGSGTRLTVV.

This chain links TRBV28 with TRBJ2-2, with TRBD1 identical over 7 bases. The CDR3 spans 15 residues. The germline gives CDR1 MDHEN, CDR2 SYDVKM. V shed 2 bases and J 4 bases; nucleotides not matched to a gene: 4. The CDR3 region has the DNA TGTGCCAGCAGTTTAAGACAGGGTGTCACCGGGGAGCTGTTTTTT. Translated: CASSLRQGVTGELFF.

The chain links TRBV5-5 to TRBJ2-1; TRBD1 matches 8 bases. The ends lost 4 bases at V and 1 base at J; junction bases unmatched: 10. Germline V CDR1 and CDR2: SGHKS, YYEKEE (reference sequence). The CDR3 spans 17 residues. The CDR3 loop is CASSPTGTGGSYNEQFF. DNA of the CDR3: TGTGCCAGCAGCCCCACCGGTACAGGGGGGTCCTACAATGAGCAGTTCTTC.

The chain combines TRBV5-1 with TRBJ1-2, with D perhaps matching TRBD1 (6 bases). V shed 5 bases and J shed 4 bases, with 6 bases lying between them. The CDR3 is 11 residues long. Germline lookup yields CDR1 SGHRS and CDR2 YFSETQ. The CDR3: CASRDSYGYTF. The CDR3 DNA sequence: TGCGCCAGCAGGGACAGCTATGGCTACACCTTC.

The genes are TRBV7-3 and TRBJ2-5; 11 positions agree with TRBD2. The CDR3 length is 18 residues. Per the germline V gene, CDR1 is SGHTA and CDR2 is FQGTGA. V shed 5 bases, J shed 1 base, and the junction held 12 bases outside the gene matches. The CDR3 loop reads CASSNRMTSGAVQETQYF. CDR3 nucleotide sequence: TGTGCCAGCAGCAACCGAATGACTAGCGGGGCAGTCCAAGAGACCCAGTACTTC.